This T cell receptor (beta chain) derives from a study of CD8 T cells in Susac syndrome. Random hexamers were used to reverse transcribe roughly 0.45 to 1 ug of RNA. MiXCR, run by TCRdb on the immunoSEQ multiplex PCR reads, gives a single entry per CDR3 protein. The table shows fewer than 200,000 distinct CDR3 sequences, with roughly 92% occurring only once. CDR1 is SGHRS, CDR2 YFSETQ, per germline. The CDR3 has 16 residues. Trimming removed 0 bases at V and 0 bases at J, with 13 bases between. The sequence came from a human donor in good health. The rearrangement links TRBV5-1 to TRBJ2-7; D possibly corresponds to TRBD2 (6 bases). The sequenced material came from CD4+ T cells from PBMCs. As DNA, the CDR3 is TGCGCCAGCAGCTTGGCTCCCGGGAGAAGCTCCTACGAGCAGTACTTC. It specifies CASSLAPGRSSYEQYF. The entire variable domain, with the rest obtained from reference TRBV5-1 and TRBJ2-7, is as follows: KAGVTQTPRYLIKTRGQQVTLSCSPISGHRSVSWYQQTPGQGLQFLFEYFSETQRNKGNFPGRFSGRQFSNSRSEMNVSTLELGDSALYLCASSLAPGRSSYEQYFGPGTRLTVT.